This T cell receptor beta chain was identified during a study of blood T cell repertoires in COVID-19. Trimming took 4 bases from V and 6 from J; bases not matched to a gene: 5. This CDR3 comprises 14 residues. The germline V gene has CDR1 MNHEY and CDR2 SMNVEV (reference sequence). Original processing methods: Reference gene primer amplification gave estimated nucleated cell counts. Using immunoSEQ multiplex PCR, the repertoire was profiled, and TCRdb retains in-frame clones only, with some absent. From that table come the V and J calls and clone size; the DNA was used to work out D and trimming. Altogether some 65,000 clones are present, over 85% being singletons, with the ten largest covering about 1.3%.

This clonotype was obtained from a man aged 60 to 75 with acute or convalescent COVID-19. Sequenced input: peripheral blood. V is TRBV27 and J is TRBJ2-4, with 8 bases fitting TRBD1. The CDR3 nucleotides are TGTGCCAGCAGTTCCGTGGACAGGGCAAACATTCAGTACTTC. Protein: CASSSVDRANIQYF.